This T cell receptor beta chain was identified during a study of T cell responses to AZD1222 COVID-19 vaccine (TCRdb year 2021). About the full investigation: A total of 230 to 250 trial participants underwent TCR sequencing, of whom 207 received two doses of AZD1222 and about 26 received two doses of the MenACWY control vaccine. Trial participants were enrolled into age subgroups of 18-55, 56-69 and 70-plus years, which contained about 150, 27 and 61 TCR-sequenced participants, respectively.

Its CDR3 holds 16 amino acids, cysteine through phenylalanine. Solely the CDR3 DNA is kept, with 48 bases framed from the first base. Relative to germline, V is missing 7 bases and J is missing 3 bases, with 14 bases of the junction outside any gene match. From a lookup of the germline V gene (reference sequence), CDR1 and CDR2 are MNHNY and SVGAGI. The CDR3 regions of human TCRbeta chains were analyzed by immunosequencing. On the authors' methods: TCRs in the repertoires were compared against a reference library of SARS-CoV-2-specific TCRs that had been generated with the MIRA antigen-specificity platform. Breadth was defined as the fraction of unique TCRs that were SARS-CoV-2-associated. Depth was defined as the fraction of total T cells that were SARS-CoV-2-associated. Each spike-specific TCR was assigned to its reactive spike region and to a CD4 or CD8 class using the MIRA data. Log10-transformed breadth and depth values were compared by one-way ANOVA with Sidak's multiple comparisons tests. Not all clones reach the TCRdb copy of this immuneACCESS table, which keeps in-frame sequences only. Checked studies attribute under half of the gap to unresolved V genes and leave the rest unexplained. That table gives V, J and clone size, and the DNA gave D and trimming. The sample table holds roughly 170,000 clones, of which 94% were seen once. The ten largest clones represent around 1.5% of the sample.

Study-level results and caveats: In the small 56-69-year group, the increase in depth fell short of significance, most likely because of low power. A significant rise in spike-specific TCR breadth and depth was observed after two AZD1222 doses relative to day 0 and relative to MenACWY recipients. Reportedly, almost half of the unique spike-specific TCRs recognized epitopes lying outside the regions that are mutated in the B.1.351 and B.1.1.7 variants. Conclusions about previously exposed vaccinees are limited because only six or seven AZD1222 recipients were SARS-CoV-2 seropositive at baseline. Because no day 14 peak-response samples were available, the repertoires could be characterized only after the peak T cell response. Most participants were white British and females outnumbered males, and the authors suggested that clonal diversity may have been underestimated. The whole spike protein was spanned by vaccine-associated CD4 TCRs, and dominant responses were seen in regions 160-218 and 743-854.

The time point label here, explained by the study, means: about 28 days (+/-7) after the second vaccine dose. AZD1222 recipients whose second dose came at about 4 weeks and those whose second dose came at about 12 weeks were combined into one group, since spike-specific TCR depth and breadth did not differ between the two schedules. Samples from vaccinated people were obtained from the UK trials COV001 and COV002, which included a single-blind randomized controlled phase 2/3 trial of AZD1222 (ChAdOx1 nCoV-19) in healthy adults. For TCRbeta chain sequencing, PBMC samples from trial participants were taken at day 0 and at day 28 after the second dose. On this clone: Its antigen specificity is not known. No much larger clonotype is one base removed from it; base qualities were not supplied.

The sequenced sample was peripheral blood, obtained 28 days after the second AZD1222 dose. This chain joins TRBV6-6 to TRBJ1-2; the central 7 bases match TRBD1. The TCR originated in an adult who received the AZD1222 COVID-19 vaccine. The encoded CDR3 is CASKMPGLGGDYGYTF. The DNA sequence reads TGTGCCAGCAAAATGCCGGGGTTAGGGGGCGACTATGGCTACACCTTC.